The 10 T cell receptor beta chains below were found in one sample sequenced in a study of blood T cell repertoires in COVID-19. Only in-frame clones appear in the TCRdb table, and some are missing; sequencing was by immunoSEQ multiplex PCR. This repertoire shows 120,000 to 150,000 clones, 88% found once; its top ten account for 8% to 11%. The sequencing sample was made of peripheral blood. These receptors came from a man between 45 and 60 years old with active or convalescent COVID-19.

V and J are TRBV12-3 or TRBV12-4 and TRBJ1-5; D is uncertain. The CDR3 loop spans 13 amino acids. V lost 2 bases, J lost 0 bases, and 2 bases lay in between. The CDR3 sequence: CASSLYSNQPQHF. The CDR3 DNA reads as TGTGCCAGCAGTTTATATAGCAATCAGCCCCAGCATTTT.

CDR3 loop: CASSLPKVGQGPSYEQYF. The CDR3 DNA is TGTGCCAGCAGCTTACCCAAGGTGGGACAGGGACCCTCCTACGAGCAGTACTTC. The V and J genes are TRBV7-9 and TRBJ2-7; 9 bases are shared with TRBD1. With 2 bases clipped from V and 0 bases from J, the junction kept 11 bases outside the gene matches. The CDR3 runs 18 residues. Per the germline V gene, CDR1 is SEHNR and CDR2 is FQNEAQ (reference sequence).

The V gene is TRBV11-2, the J gene TRBJ2-7; D possibly corresponds to TRBD1 (6 bases). This CDR3 comprises 15 residues. Germline loops: CDR1 SGHAT, CDR2 FQNNGV. V lost 0 bases, J lost 6 bases, and 15 bases lay in between. For the CDR3, the DNA is TGTGCCAGCAGCTTAGATGGGGTATCCAGGGGCGAGCAGTACTTC. It encodes CASSLDGVSRGEQYF.

This sequence joins TRBV28 and TRBJ2-7; possibly TRBD2 for D (6 bases). Germline V gives CDR1 MDHEN, CDR2 SYDVKM. This CDR3 comprises 13 residues. With 5 bases removed from V and 4 bases from J, the gap between germline ends came to 12 bases. For the CDR3, the DNA is TGTGCCAGCAGTGCGGCAGGGAGGTACGAGCAGTACTTC. Its translation is CASSAAGRYEQYF.

The rearrangement uses TRBV15 and TRBJ2-3; a possible D gene is TRBD2 (7 bases). The CDR3 is made up of 15 amino acids. Germline V gives CDR1 LNHNV, CDR2 YYDKDF (reference sequence). Between the trimmed V and J ends, which lost 3 bases and 0 bases, there was a span of 10 bases. The CDR3 is CATSSGGLSTDTQYF. The CDR3 nucleotides read TGTGCCACCAGCAGCGGGGGGCTTAGCACAGATACGCAGTATTTT.

The chain employs TRBV24-1 and TRBJ1-2, with 8 bases lining up with TRBD1. The germline V gene has CDR1 KGHDR and CDR2 SFDVKD. Trimming took 3 bases from V and 4 from J; bases not matched to a gene: 9. This CDR3 is built from 16 residues. The CDR3 here is CATSDPRTGKAYGYTF. CDR3 DNA sequence: TGTGCCACCAGTGATCCCAGGACAGGGAAAGCCTATGGCTACACCTTC.

This clone was seen a single time. This rearrangement joins TRBV4-3 to TRBJ2-7, with a tentative D call TRBD2 (6 bases). Germline V gene lookup returns CDR1 LGHNA and CDR2 YSLEER. The CDR3 contains 14 residues. Trimming shortened V by 0 bases and J by 6 bases, and 12 bases separated the two germline ends. In DNA, the CDR3 is TGCGCCAGCAGCCAAGAGGGGCTGGGGGGCGAGCAGTACTTC. Its protein is CASSQEGLGGEQYF.

V and J are TRBV18 and TRBJ1-5; D remains unclear. The CDR3 length is 13 residues. V gave up 0 bases and J gave up 6 bases, with 6 bases separating them. The germline gives CDR1 KGHSH, CDR2 LQKENI. This chain's CDR3 is CASSPPAGQPQHF. Here the CDR3 DNA reads TGTGCCAGCTCACCACCAGCGGGTCAGCCCCAGCATTTT.

This clone has only one observation. The chain employs TRBV19 and TRBJ2-7; possible D gene TRBD2, 6 bases. CDR1 is LNHDA and CDR2 is SQIVND in the germline V gene (reference sequence). This CDR3 has 15 amino acids. Trimming left V 3 bases short and J 5 bases short, with 17 bases between. As DNA, the CDR3 is TGTGCCAGTAGTATCATAGGGACTCAAGGCCACGAGCAGTACTTC. Residues: CASSIIGTQGHEQYF.

This chain uses TRBV5-1 with TRBJ2-7, with 10 nucleotides matching TRBD1. The CDR3 consists of 14 residues. V lost 3 bases, J lost 4 bases, and 4 bases stayed unmatched. The germline gives CDR1 SGHRS, CDR2 YFSETQ. The CDR3 DNA follows: TGCGCCAGCAGCTACCGGGACAGGGGTTACGAGCAGTACTTC. Its protein product is CASSYRDRGYEQYF. The full variable domain, in which reference TRBV5-1 and TRBJ2-7 provide the parts outside the CDR3, is KAGVTQTPRYLIKTRGQQVTLSCSPISGHRSVSWYQQTPGQGLQFLFEYFSETQRNKGNFPGRFSGRQFSNSRSEMNVSTLELGDSALYLCASSYRDRGYEQYFGPGTRLTVT.